The entry below gives a single T cell receptor (beta chain) sequence along with its context. This entry belongs to a study of blood T cell repertoires in COVID-19. Looking at the study overall: COVID-19 samples from acute and convalescent phases originated in the United States, Italy and Spain. PBMCs, B-cell-depleted T cells, or T cells were the source of the cDNA or gDNA that made up the material.

CDR1 and CDR2 (germline): MNHEY, SMNVEV (reference sequence). This CDR3 spans 15 amino acids. V dropped 8 bases and J dropped 2; count of bases not matched to a gene: 9. Method: immunoSEQ multiplex PCR; TCRdb's copy keeps in-frame clones and lacks some. This table has hundreds of thousands of clones, 87% appearing once. The receptor was isolated from a woman between 50 and 59 years old who had recovered from COVID-19. The chain carries TRBV27 and TRBJ2-7; 10 bases are a match to TRBD2. Sequencing was carried out using peripheral blood. The CDR3 coding sequence is TGTGCCAGCCGCGTAACTAGCGGGGAGACCTACGAGCAGTACTTC. Translated: CASRVTSGETYEQYF.